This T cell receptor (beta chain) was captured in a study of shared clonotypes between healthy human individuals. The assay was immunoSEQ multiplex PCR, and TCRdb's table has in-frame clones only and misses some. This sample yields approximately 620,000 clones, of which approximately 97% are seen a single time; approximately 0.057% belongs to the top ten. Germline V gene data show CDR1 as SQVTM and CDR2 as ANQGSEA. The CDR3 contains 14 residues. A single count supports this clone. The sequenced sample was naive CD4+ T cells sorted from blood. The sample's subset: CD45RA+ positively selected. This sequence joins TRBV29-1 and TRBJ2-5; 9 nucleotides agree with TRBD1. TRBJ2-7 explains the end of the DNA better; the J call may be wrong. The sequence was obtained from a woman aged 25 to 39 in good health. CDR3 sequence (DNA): TGCAGCGTCGAGACCGGACAGGGGTACTACGAGCAGTACTTC. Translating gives CSVETGQGYYEQYF.